This record concerns one T cell receptor beta chain sequence. Its antigen is not identified. The sample belongs to a study of monozygotic twins with inflammatory bowel disease. Regarding the study as a whole: IBD patients shared fewer clonotypes with other individuals than healthy twins, especially patients with disease activity signs. Among twins, concordant and discordant pairs did not differ in repertoire similarity, possibly from limited power.

Amplification used two nested PCRs: approximately 15 cycles, then 8 to 10 cycles, on TCRalpha/TCRbeta cDNA. TCRdb reanalyzed the 5' RACE reads and collapses them to one entry per CDR3 protein, without DNA. The listing contains approximately 340,000 distinct CDR3 sequences. CDR1 and CDR2 (germline): MGHRA, YSYEKL. The CDR3 runs 17 residues. This clonotype was obtained from a human donor with ulcerative colitis or Crohn's disease, or a healthy co-twin of an affected twin (not recorded which). The gene calls are TRBV4-1 and TRBJ2-2; TCRdb returns TRBD1, unconfirmable since there is no DNA. Sequenced material: blood. The CDR3 region is CASSQGVGGAWTGELFF.